These 32 T cell receptor beta chains were all obtained from the same sample, sequenced in a study of yellow fever vaccine responses in identical twins. In TCRdb, the RT-PCR reads were re-called with MiXCR into one record per CDR3 protein. The table shows 3,000 to 4,000 distinct CDR3 sequences, with about 80% occurring only once. Sequencing was performed on T cells from blood (PBMCs), unsorted or a sorted subset (not recorded which), taken before or after yellow fever vaccination (not recorded which). The receptor source for this set is a woman under 30 who received the yellow fever vaccine.

The genes are TRBV6-2 or TRBV6-3 and TRBJ2-6; D not certain. There are 14 residues in the CDR3. The V end was cut by 0 bases, the J end by 2 bases, with 2 bases between. Germline-derived CDR1 and CDR2 are MNHEY and SVGEGT. CDR3 region: CASSYSPGANVLTF. For the CDR3, the DNA is TGTGCCAGCAGTTACTCGCCTGGGGCCAACGTCCTGACTTTC.

Worth noting for this clonotype: A much more abundant neighbour one base away suggests this may be a read error. The chain carries TRBV4-1 and TRBJ1-5; D not resolved. The J call could be wrong; TRBJ2-3 is a better fit for the DNA end. Per germline, CDR1 MGHRA and CDR2 YSYEKL. The CDR3 sequence is 14 residues long. CDR3 region: CASSQGQDRQPQYF. The CDR3 DNA reads as TGCGCCAGCAGCCAAGGGCAGGACCGTCAGCCCCAGTATTTT.

The chain links TRBV29-1 to TRBJ2-7, with D possibly being TRBD1 (6 bases). V lost 6 bases and J lost 6, with 15 bases in between. CDR1 is SQVTM and CDR2 is ANQGSEA in the germline V gene. The CDR3 sequence is 12 residues long. The CDR3 coding sequence is TGCAGCGTCCCGGGACAAACCAGCGAGCAGTACTTC. This translates into CSVPGQTSEQYF.

The V gene is TRBV7-3, the J gene TRBJ2-3; a weak D match, TRBD1 (7 bases). The CDR3 spans 15 residues. Trimming removed 5 bases at V and 4 bases at J, with 16 bases between. In germline, CDR1 is SGHTA, CDR2 FQGTGA. In DNA, the CDR3 is TGTGCCAGCAGCGCCTCAGGGGGGCGTGCAGATACGCAGTATTTT. Its translation is CASSASGGRADTQYF.

CDR3 amino acids: CASSLSGTYNEQFF. Written as DNA, the CDR3 is TGTGCCAGCAGCTTAAGCGGGACTTACAATGAGCAGTTCTTC. The chain employs TRBV7-9 and TRBJ2-1, with TRBD2 identical over 7 bases. Germline-derived CDR1 and CDR2 are SEHNR and FQNEAQ (reference sequence). V shed 2 bases and J 4 bases; nucleotides not matched to a gene: 2. This CDR3 has 14 residues.

This clonotype was seen once. The rearrangement uses TRBV7-1 and TRBJ2-3, with 9 bases fitting TRBD1. Being an ORF, TRBV7-1 has a function that is uncertain. V gave up 3 bases and J gave up 4 bases; unmatched junction bases: 5. The CDR3 consists of 15 residues. CDR3: CASSSGTGFPDTQYF. The CDR3 bases are TGTGCCAGCAGCTCCGGGACAGGGTTTCCAGATACGCAGTATTTT.

The V and J genes are TRBV29-1 and TRBJ1-3; D uncertain. With 6 bases removed from V and 0 bases from J, the gap between germline ends came to 15 bases. The germline V gene has CDR1 SQVTM and CDR2 ANQGSEA. The CDR3 covers 15 residues. The CDR3 spells CSVHTGISSGNTIYF. Here the CDR3 DNA reads TGCAGCGTCCACACCGGGATTAGCTCTGGAAACACCATATATTTT.

This clonotype turned up a few times. The chain links TRBV21-1 to TRBJ1-6; the table assigns TRBD1, which was not confirmed against the DNA. TRBV21-1 is an annotated pseudogene. This CDR3 spans 14 amino acids. CDR3 amino acids: CASSKGTDNSPLHF. The CDR3 nucleotides are TGTGCCAGCAGCAAAGGGACAGATAATTCACCCCTCCACTTT.

J is TRBJ2-7 and V is TRBV6-2 or TRBV6-3, with 10 positions matching TRBD2. The CDR3 is made up of 14 amino acids. Germline CDR1 and CDR2: MNHEY and SVGEGT. V shed 2 bases and J 2 bases; nucleotides not matched to a gene: 0. The CDR3 bases are TGTGCCAGCAGTTACGGGACTAGCGCCTACGAGCAGTACTTC. It is translated as CASSYGTSAYEQYF.

V usage is TRBV5-1 and J usage is TRBJ2-2, with D perhaps TRBD1 or TRBD2 (6 bases each). V was clipped by 3 bases and J by 4 bases, with 13 bases between them. Germline CDR1 reads SGHRS; CDR2 reads YFSETQ. The CDR3 is made up of 15 amino acids. The CDR3 is CASSSGDTSTGELFF. As DNA, the CDR3 is TGCGCCAGCAGCTCGGGGGACACCAGCACCGGGGAGCTGTTTTTT. Supplemented by reference TRBV5-1 and TRBJ2-2, the full variable domain reads KAGVTQTPRYLIKTRGQQVTLSCSPISGHRSVSWYQQTPGQGLQFLFEYFSETQRNKGNFPGRFSGRQFSNSRSEMNVSTLELGDSALYLCASSSGDTSTGELFFGEGSRLTVL.

V is TRBV7-6 and J is TRBJ1-2; possible D gene TRBD1, 6 bases. This CDR3 spans 14 amino acids. Between the trimmed V and J ends, which lost 6 bases and 8 bases, there was a span of 19 bases. Germline CDR1 is SGHVS and CDR2 is FNYEAQ. CDR3 sequence (DNA): TGTGCCAGCAGGTACTGCCGCCGGACAGAGGGCTACACCTTC. Amino acids: CASRYCRRTEGYTF.

The V and J genes are TRBV5-1 and TRBJ1-1; 8 bases are shared with TRBD1. After removal of 2 bases from V and 5 bases from J, the junction contained 5 bases not matched to a gene. The germline CDR1 and CDR2 sequences are SGHRS and YFSETQ. CDR3 length: 14 residues. The CDR3 DNA reads as TGCGCCAGCAGCTTAGTAGGGACAGGAACTGAAGCTTTCTTT. Amino acid sequence: CASSLVGTGTEAFF.

The chain is built from TRBV29-1 and TRBJ2-3; D gene ambiguous. CDR1 is SQVTM and CDR2 is ANQGSEA in the germline V gene. Trimming removed 4 bases at V and 0 bases at J, with 8 bases between. The CDR3 sequence is 13 residues long. Here the CDR3 reads CSVGDTSTDTQYF. CDR3 DNA: TGCAGCGTTGGGGATACTAGCACAGATACGCAGTATTTT.

The gene calls are TRBV11-3 and TRBJ2-5; D gene unclear. The CDR3 length is 15 residues. CDR1 is SGHNT and CDR2 is YENEEA in the germline V gene. Trimming removed 6 bases at V and 1 base at J, with 15 bases between. This chain's CDR3 is CASSPKASRQETQYF. CDR3 DNA: TGTGCCAGCAGTCCCAAGGCGTCCCGCCAAGAGACCCAGTACTTC.

The J gene is TRBJ2-7, the V gene TRBV6-2 or TRBV6-3; 8 positions agree with TRBD2. Trimming removed 5 bases from V and 6 bases from J; junction bases left unmatched: 9. This CDR3 comprises 14 residues. The germline gives CDR1 MNHEY, CDR2 SVGEGT. The CDR3 coding sequence is TGTGCCAGCAGTACGGGACTAGATGTGGGCGAGCAGTACTTC. It yields the protein CASSTGLDVGEQYF.

There are a few counts of this clonotype. The gene calls are TRBV2 and TRBJ1-1; D possibly corresponds to TRBD1 (5 bases). Germline assignment: CDR1 SNHLY and CDR2 FYNNEI. CDR3 length equals 13 residues. V gave up 8 bases and J gave up 0 bases, with 10 bases separating them. CDR3 DNA sequence: TGTGCCAGCGGGGGGTCAATGAACACTGAAGCTTTCTTT. This translates into CASGGSMNTEAFF.

This chain joins TRBV14 and TRBJ2-1, with a tentative D call TRBD1 (5 bases). The CDR3 is 13 amino acids. Trimming cost V 8 bases and J 0 bases, with 8 bases left between them. The germline gives CDR1 SGHDN, CDR2 FVKESK. The CDR3 is CASRQGSYNEQFF. DNA for the CDR3: TGTGCCAGCCGGCAGGGCTCCTACAATGAGCAGTTCTTC.

This clonotype has just one count. The genes are TRBV19 and TRBJ2-7; a weak D match, TRBD2 (6 bases). CDR1 and CDR2 from the germline V gene are LNHDA and SQIVND (reference sequence). The CDR3 runs to 13 residues. V lost 3 bases and J 3 bases, leaving 9 bases between the germline ends. CDR3 nucleotide sequence: TGTGCCAGTAGTATCGGGACTTACTACGAGCAGTACTTC. Protein: CASSIGTYYEQYF.

This clonotype appeared once. This chain uses TRBV25-1 with TRBJ2-6; no clear D gene. Trimming left V 5 bases short and J 0 bases short, with 5 bases between. Germline values: CDR1 MGHDK, CDR2 SYGVNS. This CDR3 is 14 amino acids long. This chain's CDR3 is CASSMTSGANVLTF. In nucleotides, the CDR3 is TGTGCCAGCAGTATGACCTCTGGGGCCAACGTCCTGACTTTC.

This clonotype was detected once. The chain is built from TRBV11-1 and TRBJ2-7, with D maybe TRBD1 (6 bases). Looked up from germline, CDR1 is SGHAT and CDR2 is FQDESV (reference sequence). With 3 bases removed from V and 3 bases from J, the gap between germline ends came to 9 bases. CDR3 length: 13 amino acids. CDR3 residues: CASSFARGYEQYF. In DNA form, the CDR3 reads TGTGCCAGCAGCTTCGCCAGGGGCTACGAGCAGTACTTC.

The gene calls are TRBV28 and TRBJ1-2, with TRBD1 as a possible D gene (6 bases). Germline-derived CDR1 and CDR2 are MDHEN and SYDVKM. The CDR3 is 14 residues long. V lost 2 bases and J 4 bases, leaving 11 bases between the germline ends. This chain's CDR3 is CASSLPLGAYGYTF. CDR3 nucleotide sequence: TGTGCCAGCAGTTTACCCTTGGGGGCCTATGGCTACACCTTC.

CDR3 in amino acids: CASSLVPLGRLVYEQYF. In nucleotides, the CDR3 is TGCGCCAGCAGCTTGGTACCACTCGGCCGTCTCGTCTACGAGCAGTACTTC. V and J are TRBV5-1 and TRBJ2-7; D gene ambiguous. V lost 0 bases and J 3 bases, leaving 19 bases between the germline ends. The germline V gene encodes CDR1 SGHRS and CDR2 YFSETQ. The CDR3 length is 17 residues.

This clonotype was picked up a small number of times. V is TRBV15 and J is TRBJ1-6, with D possibly TRBD1 on 6 matching bases. The germline V gene has CDR1 LNHNV and CDR2 YYDKDF (reference sequence). Trimming pared 3 bases from V and 6 bases from J, leaving 18 bases between. The CDR3 contains 17 residues. The DNA of the CDR3 is TGTGCCACCAGCAGGGACAGATCAAGCTCGGGTAATTCACCCCTCCACTTT. It codes for CATSRDRSSSGNSPLHF.

The chain is built from TRBV14 and TRBJ2-7; D gene ambiguous. Germline CDR1 reads SGHDN; CDR2 reads FVKESK. The CDR3 spans 15 residues. Between the trimmed V and J ends, which lost 6 bases and 2 bases, there was a span of 17 bases. CDR3 residues: CASRTRWGHTYEQYF. The CDR3 DNA is TGTGCCAGCAGAACCCGCTGGGGTCATACCTACGAGCAGTACTTC.

The V gene is TRBV29-1, the J gene TRBJ2-5; D gene uncertain. With 7 bases removed from V and 7 bases from J, the gap between germline ends came to 16 bases. The CDR3 has 12 residues. CDR1 is SQVTM, CDR2 ANQGSEA, per germline. Here the CDR3 reads CSAYTDVLTQYF. CDR3 nucleotides: TGCAGCGCGTATACGGATGTTCTGACCCAGTACTTC.

J is TRBJ2-1 and V is TRBV25-1, with D perhaps TRBD1 (5 bases). Germline V CDR1 and CDR2: MGHDK, SYGVNS. V gave up 1 base and J gave up 10 bases, with 11 bases separating them. This CDR3 comprises 13 residues. The chain's CDR3 is CASSELLGREQFF. The CDR3 DNA reads as TGTGCCAGCAGTGAATTACTGGGGCGGGAGCAGTTCTTC.

The chain couples TRBV30 to TRBJ1-1; 7 positions match TRBD1. This CDR3 spans 13 amino acids. V was pared by 5 bases and J by 4 bases, with 7 bases of the junction left unmatched. Germline V lookup: CDR1 GTSNPN, CDR2 SVGIG (reference sequence). CDR3 residues: CAWDTGDTTEAFF. The CDR3 DNA is TGTGCCTGGGATACAGGGGATACCACTGAAGCTTTCTTT. The variable domain in full, with the rest retrieved from reference TRBV30 and TRBJ1-1, is SQTIHQWPATLVQPVGSPLSLECTVEGTSNPNLYWYRQAAGRGLQLLFYSVGIGQISSEVPQNLSASRPQDRQFILSSKKLLLSDSGFYLCAWDTGDTTEAFFGQGTRLTVV.

The chain carries TRBV28 and TRBJ1-1, with D uncertain. V was pared by 5 bases and J by 2 bases, with 9 bases between. Germline V gives CDR1 MDHEN, CDR2 SYDVKM. The CDR3 runs to 13 residues. CDR3 sequence: CASSLNFNTEAFF. In nucleotides, the CDR3 is TGTGCCAGCAGTCTAAATTTCAACACTGAAGCTTTCTTT.

The CDR3 protein is CASSEAPAGGEQYF. In DNA form, the CDR3 reads TGTGCCAGCAGTGAAGCCCCGGCAGGGGGGGAGCAGTACTTC. The gene calls are TRBV2 and TRBJ2-7, with D perhaps matching TRBD1 (7 bases). There are 14 residues in the CDR3. Trimming removed 0 bases from V and 7 bases from J, with 13 bases in between. CDR1 and CDR2 from the germline V gene are SNHLY and FYNNEI.

This chain uses TRBV5-1 with TRBJ2-7, with TRBD2 matching over 12 bases. Germline trimming cut 1 base from V and 5 bases from J; bases unmatched to any gene: 10. The CDR3 has 17 residues. CDR1 and CDR2 from the germline V gene are SGHRS and YFSETQ. Written as DNA, the CDR3 is TGCGCCAGCAGCTTGTACTCTAGCGGGAGGGCCGAAGACGAGCAGTACTTC. Protein product: CASSLYSSGRAEDEQYF.

The chain is built from TRBV28 and TRBJ2-7; D gene unclear. The germline V gene encodes CDR1 MDHEN and CDR2 SYDVKM. This CDR3 has 14 amino acids. Trimming removed 5 bases at V and 2 bases at J, with 13 bases between. Here the CDR3 reads CASSNGAAAYEQYF. The CDR3 coding sequence is TGTGCCAGCAGTAATGGCGCGGCCGCCTACGAGCAGTACTTC.

The genes are TRBV15 and TRBJ2-1, with 7 bases identical to TRBD1. The trim removed 9 bases at V and 5 bases at J, leaving 4 bases unmatched. There are 12 residues in the CDR3. Looked up from germline, CDR1 is LNHNV and CDR2 is YYDKDF (reference sequence). The chain's CDR3 is CATSGQDNEQFF. The CDR3 DNA sequence: TGTGCCACGTCAGGACAGGACAATGAGCAGTTCTTC. The whole variable domain, filled in from reference TRBV15 and TRBJ2-1, reads DAMVIQNPRYQVTQFGKPVTLSCSQTLNHNVMYWYQQKSSQAPKLLFHYYDKDFNNEADTPDNFQSRRPNTSFCFLDIRSPGLGDTAMYLCATSGQDNEQFFGPGTRLTVL.